This entry lists 20 T cell receptor beta chains sequenced from one sample in a study of immune evolution from preneoplasia to lung adenocarcinoma. Measured with immunoSEQ multiplex PCR; TCRdb has only the in-frame clones, and not every one. The table has about 8,300 clones, about four fifths seen once; the top ten hold 2% to 2.5%. Sequenced: FFPE invasive lung adenocarcinoma tissue. These receptor sequences come from a person aged 45-69 years with lung adenocarcinoma.

The V gene is TRBV6-4, the J gene TRBJ2-2; 13 bases map to TRBD2. V was clipped by 4 bases and J by 4 bases; unmatched bases: 0. The CDR3 runs 15 residues. Per germline, CDR1 MRHNA and CDR2 SNTAGT. The CDR3 bases are TGTGCCAGCAGTGGGACTAGCGGGAGCACCGGGGAGCTGTTTTTT. Its translation is CASSGTSGSTGELFF.

This rearrangement joins TRBV10-2 to TRBJ1-5; D gene uncertain. Deletions cut 7 bases from V and 0 bases from J, with 16 bases between. This CDR3 is 16 amino acids long. The germline V gene encodes CDR1 WSHSY and CDR2 SAAADI. The CDR3 DNA is TGCGCCAGCATGGATTCCAACGGTTTTAGCAATCAGCCCCAGCATTTT. It specifies CASMDSNGFSNQPQHF.

This clone was seen more than once but under ten times. The genes are TRBV29-1 and TRBJ2-3; the D gene is possibly TRBD1 (5 bases). Trimming took 7 bases from V and 6 from J, leaving 17 bases between them. CDR3 length: 13 amino acids. Germline V CDR1 and CDR2: SQVTM, ANQGSEA. CDR3 amino acids: CSARGHLADTQYF. As DNA, the CDR3 is TGCAGCGCCCGCGGACATTTAGCCGATACGCAGTATTTT.

V usage is TRBV5-4 and J usage is TRBJ2-7; D ambiguous. The CDR3 runs to 13 residues. Trimming left V 1 base short and J 0 bases short, with 5 bases between. The germline V gene encodes CDR1 SGHNT and CDR2 YYREEE (reference sequence). The CDR3 DNA follows: TGTGCCAGCAGCTTGTCAAGCTCCTACGAGCAGTACTTC. It yields the protein CASSLSSSYEQYF.

V is TRBV19 and J is TRBJ2-7; TRBD2 aligns across 11 bases. J lost 4 bases, V lost 5 bases, and 7 bases had no gene match. Germline CDR1 reads LNHDA; CDR2 reads SQIVND (reference sequence). CDR3 size: 15 residues. CDR3 residues: CASSSRLAGRYEQYF. The CDR3 bases are TGTGCCAGTAGTTCGAGACTAGCGGGGAGATACGAGCAGTACTTC.

A few counts support this clone. V and J are TRBV6-5 and TRBJ2-7, with D unresolved. The V gene lost 4 bases and the J gene lost 2 bases, with 12 bases spanning the gap. CDR3 length equals 14 residues. Germline CDR1 MNHEY, CDR2 SVGAGI. As DNA, the CDR3 is TGTGCCAGCAGTTCTCTCCCCGGGCCCTACGAGCAGTACTTC. The encoded protein is CASSSLPGPYEQYF.

The chain links TRBV4-2 to TRBJ2-7; D is unresolved. Trimming left V 0 bases short and J 0 bases short, with 9 bases between. Germline CDR1 LGHNA, CDR2 YNFKEQ. The CDR3 has 15 residues. CDR3 DNA: TGTGCCAGCAGCCAAGAGTTCGTGAACTCCTACGAGCAGTACTTC. Translating gives CASSQEFVNSYEQYF.

This clone was picked up a small number of times. This chain's CDR3 is CASSPENVGNQPQHF. The CDR3, as DNA: TGTGCCAGCAGTCCGGAGAATGTGGGCAATCAGCCCCAGCATTTT. The rearrangement joins TRBV27 to TRBJ1-5; D not certain. Trimming removed 5 bases from V and 2 bases from J, with 13 bases in between. CDR1 is MNHEY and CDR2 is SMNVEV in the germline V gene (reference sequence). The CDR3 covers 15 residues.

A few counts support this clone. V is TRBV19 and J is TRBJ1-1; possible D gene TRBD1, 5 bases. CDR3 size: 16 residues. Trimming removed 2 bases from V and 3 bases from J, with 16 bases in between. Per germline, CDR1 LNHDA and CDR2 SQIVND (reference sequence). CDR3 residues: CASSINLLGGDTEAFF. CDR3 bases: TGTGCCAGTAGTATAAATCTCCTCGGGGGGGACACTGAAGCTTTCTTT.

The gene calls are TRBV6-6 and TRBJ2-4; D is ambiguous. V dropped 2 bases and J dropped 6 bases, with 17 bases sitting between them. This CDR3 is 16 amino acids long. The germline CDR1 and CDR2 sequences are MNHNY and SVGAGI (reference sequence). CDR3 nucleotides: TGTGCCAGCAGTTACCAATTAGGTCCCCGGCCAAACATTCAGTACTTC. This gives the protein CASSYQLGPRPNIQYF.

The J gene is TRBJ2-3, the V gene TRBV20-1; D call uncertain. V gave up 4 bases and J gave up 11 bases, with 10 bases separating them. The CDR3 has 10 residues. Germline V gene lookup returns CDR1 DFQATT and CDR2 SNEGSKA (reference sequence). CDR3 sequence reads: CSAKRALQYF. The CDR3 DNA is TGCAGTGCTAAAAGAGCATTGCAGTATTTT.

This CDR3 reads CASSTLISRTGNSNYGYTF. The CDR3 region has the DNA TGTGCCAGTAGTACGTTAATATCTCGGACAGGAAACTCTAACTATGGCTACACCTTC. V is TRBV19 and J is TRBJ1-2, with 7 bases fitting TRBD1. The junction had 17 bases not matched to a gene; V was cut back by 4 bases and J by 0 bases. Germline V gene sequence: CDR1 LNHDA, CDR2 SQIVND (reference sequence). This CDR3 contains 19 residues.

This rearrangement joins TRBV7-3 to TRBJ2-1; 15 bases fit TRBD2. After removal of 2 bases from V and 10 bases from J, the junction contained 9 bases not matched to a gene. This CDR3 has 17 residues. Germline lookup yields CDR1 SGHTA and CDR2 FQGTGA. The CDR3, as DNA: TGTGCCAGCAGCTTAGCCGGACTAGCGGGAGGGCTTAGAGAGCAGTTCTTC. Residues: CASSLAGLAGGLREQFF. Combining the CDR3 with reference TRBV7-3 and TRBJ2-1 gives the whole variable domain GAGVSQTPSNKVTEKGKYVELRCDPISGHTALYWYRQSLGQGPEFLIYFQGTGAADDSGLPNDRFFAVRPEGSVSTLKIQRTERGDSAVYLCASSLAGLAGGLREQFFGPGTRLTVL.

The rearrangement uses TRBV9 and TRBJ2-7; D is possibly TRBD2 (5 bases). V was clipped by 4 bases and J by 3 bases, with 17 bases between them. The CDR3 consists of 15 residues. The germline V gene has CDR1 SGDLS and CDR2 YYNGEE. The CDR3, as DNA: TGTGCCAGCAGCCCGAACGGGAACACAAACTACGAGCAGTACTTC. Protein product: CASSPNGNTNYEQYF.

This chain links TRBV2 with TRBJ2-5; the D is unclear. CDR3 length equals 14 residues. The V end lost 2 bases, the J end lost 5 bases, and 12 bases lay between the germline ends. Germline V gene data show CDR1 as SNHLY and CDR2 as FYNNEI. CDR3 DNA sequence: TGTGCCAGCAGTGAACTAGGACCCTTGGAGACCCAGTACTTC. Translated: CASSELGPLETQYF. The whole variable domain, remainder taken from reference TRBV2 and TRBJ2-5, is EPEVTQTPSHQVTQMGQEVILRCVPISNHLYFYWYRQILGQKVEFLVSFYNNEISEKSEIFDDQFSVERPDGSNFTLKIRSTKLEDSAMYFCASSELGPLETQYFGPGTRLLVL.

The J gene is TRBJ2-7, the V gene TRBV2, with 10 bases matching TRBD1. V dropped 7 bases and J dropped 6; count of bases not matched to a gene: 6. The germline V gene has CDR1 SNHLY and CDR2 FYNNEI. The CDR3 contains 13 residues. CDR3 nucleotide sequence: TGTGCCAGCATGGGACAGGGGTCACCCGAGCAGTACTTC. This codes for CASMGQGSPEQYF.

The chain employs TRBV5-6 and TRBJ2-7, with 10 bases fitting TRBD2. The CDR3 runs to 16 residues. Trimming took 0 bases from V and 4 from J; bases not matched to a gene: 7. Germline-derived CDR1 and CDR2 are SGHDT and YYEEEE. Here the CDR3 reads CASSLAFASGSYEQYF. The CDR3 nucleotides are TGTGCCAGCAGCTTGGCCTTTGCTAGCGGGAGTTACGAGCAGTACTTC.

This chain uses TRBV9 with TRBJ1-3; no definite D call. This CDR3 region has 14 residues. V was shortened by 0 bases and J by 3 bases, with 7 bases between the two germline ends. Germline V gives CDR1 SGDLS, CDR2 YYNGEE. CDR3 nucleotide sequence: TGTGCCAGCAGCGTAGAGGGTGGTGGAAACACCATATATTTT. Translation gives CASSVEGGGNTIYF.

This clone was picked up one time. V and J are TRBV2 and TRBJ2-7; D uncertain. Germline CDR1 and CDR2: SNHLY and FYNNEI. The CDR3 spans 13 residues. V dropped 4 bases and J dropped 0 bases, with 7 bases sitting between them. The CDR3 region has the DNA TGTGCCAGCAGTGGGTTCAACTCCTACGAGCAGTACTTC. Protein: CASSGFNSYEQYF.

The CDR3 coding sequence is TGCGCCAGCAGACCCGACCGGACAGCGCCTGGGTATGGCTACACCTTC. This gives the protein CASRPDRTAPGYGYTF. The chain combines TRBV5-1 with TRBJ1-2, with D perhaps matching TRBD1 (6 bases). The CDR3 loop spans 16 amino acids. V was clipped by 5 bases and J by 5 bases, with 22 bases between them. From germline, CDR1 is SGHRS and CDR2 YFSETQ.